This entry describes one T cell receptor beta chain. Its antigen remains unknown. The data were obtained in a study of CD8 T cells in Susac syndrome. The overall study: Sequencing included Susac syndrome patients, over 5 of them with active disease and under 10 in remission. The study's findings and limits: CD8+ clonal expansion in Susac was maximal in TEMRA cells and in active patients.

TEMRA cells were FACS-enriched and CD8+ and CD4+ T cells negatively isolated. Per germline, CDR1 SGHDT and CDR2 YYEEEE. The CDR3 contains 15 residues. V gave up 5 bases and J gave up 5 bases, with 17 bases separating them. It was with random hexamers that 0.5 to 1 ug RNA was reverse transcribed. Amplification of TCR beta CDR3 across 54 Vbeta and 13 Jbeta was performed with immunoSEQ multiplex PCR. TCRdb itself ran the immunoSEQ multiplex PCR reads through MiXCR, one entry per CDR3 protein. In the table there are 65,000 to 95,000 distinct CDR3 sequences, roughly 94% of which are singletons. The sample consisted of CD8+ T cells from PBMCs. This chain links TRBV5-6 with TRBJ2-1, with D perhaps matching TRBD1 or TRBD2 (5 bases each). The origin of this receptor is a human donor with Susac syndrome. For the CDR3, the DNA is TGTGCCAGCAGTCGGGACGAAACTCGACACAATGAGCAGTTCTTC. Protein sequence: CASSRDETRHNEQFF. The complete variable domain, with remaining parts taken from reference TRBV5-6 and TRBJ2-1, reads DAGVTQSPTHLIKTRGQQVTLRCSPKSGHDTVSWYQQALGQGPQFIFQYYEEEERQRGNFPDRFSGHQFPNYSSELNVNALLLGDSALYLCASSRDETRHNEQFFGPGTRLTVL.